Below are 24 T cell receptor beta chains sequenced from a single sample in a study of T cell responses to AZD1222 COVID-19 vaccine. Libraries were prepared by immunoSEQ multiplex PCR; TCRdb keeps only in-frame clonotypes and omits some of them. Of some 99,000 clones in the sample, over 75% were seen once. Sequenced here: peripheral blood, sampled on day 0 of AZD1222 vaccination. Receptors originate from an adult in good health.

The chain recombines TRBV28 with TRBJ1-5; D remains unclear. CDR3 size: 15 residues. Germline loops: CDR1 MDHEN, CDR2 SYDVKM. V gave up 6 bases and J gave up 3 bases, with 15 bases separating them. The CDR3 DNA reads TGTGCCAGCAGAACCTCTCGGATCCCCAATCAGCCCCAGCATTTT. It encodes CASRTSRIPNQPQHF. Filled out from reference TRBV28 and TRBJ1-5, the complete variable domain reads DVKVTQSSRYLVKRTGEKVFLECVQDMDHENMFWYRQDPGLGLRLIYFSYDVKMKEKGDIPEGYSVSREKKERFSLILESASTNQTSMYLCASRTSRIPNQPQHFGDGTRLSIL.

The chain has TRBV3-1 (or the pseudogene TRBV3-2) and TRBJ1-2, with D tentatively TRBD1 (5 bases). This CDR3 is built from 13 residues. Trimming shortened V by 1 base and J by 8 bases, and 11 bases separated the two germline ends. The V gene's germline CDR1 is LGHDT and CDR2 YNNKEL (reference sequence). Here the CDR3 DNA reads TGTGCCAGCAGCCAAGCAGGGTCGCGGGGCTACACCTTC. Protein product: CASSQAGSRGYTF.

This chain uses TRBV5-1 with TRBJ2-1; D call uncertain. The CDR3 length is 13 residues. Per the germline V gene, CDR1 is SGHRS and CDR2 is YFSETQ. Trimming cost V 4 bases and J 9 bases, with 14 bases left between them. The CDR3: CASSHGLVGEQFF. CDR3 in DNA: TGCGCCAGCAGCCACGGTCTCGTAGGTGAGCAGTTCTTC.

The chain is built from TRBV30 and TRBJ1-4, with D perhaps TRBD1 (5 bases). Trimming removed 0 bases from V and 4 bases from J, with 15 bases in between. CDR1 and CDR2 (germline): GTSNPN, SVGIG (reference sequence). The CDR3 covers 16 residues. The CDR3 protein is CAWSVNRGPGNEKLFF. DNA for the CDR3: TGTGCCTGGAGTGTAAATAGGGGACCGGGTAATGAAAAACTGTTTTTT. The whole variable domain, remainder taken from reference TRBV30 and TRBJ1-4, is SQTIHQWPATLVQPVGSPLSLECTVEGTSNPNLYWYRQAAGRGLQLLFYSVGIGQISSEVPQNLSASRPQDRQFILSSKKLLLSDSGFYLCAWSVNRGPGNEKLFFGSGTQLSVL.

The chain employs TRBV7-9 and TRBJ1-5; D unresolved. From germline, CDR1 is SEHNR and CDR2 FQNEAQ (reference sequence). This CDR3 is 15 amino acids long. V was pared by 4 bases and J by 2 bases, with 12 bases between. The chain's CDR3 is CASSSVGGGNQPQHF. DNA for the CDR3: TGTGCCAGCAGCTCCGTAGGTGGGGGCAATCAGCCCCAGCATTTT.

The chain links TRBV9 to TRBJ1-4; the D gene is possibly TRBD1 (5 bases). Deletions cut 3 bases from V and 0 bases from J, with 15 bases between. Germline-derived CDR1 and CDR2 are SGDLS and YYNGEE. The CDR3 has 17 amino acids. The DNA for the CDR3 is TGTGCCAGCAGCGGGAGGGACGGTACCTCAACTAATGAAAAACTGTTTTTT. Its translation: CASSGRDGTSTNEKLFF. The whole variable domain, filled in from reference TRBV9 and TRBJ1-4, reads DSGVTQTPKHLITATGQRVTLRCSPRSGDLSVYWYQQSLDQGLQFLIQYYNGEERAKGNILERFSAQQFPDLHSELNLSSLELGDSALYFCASSGRDGTSTNEKLFFGSGTQLSVL.

The gene calls are TRBV5-4 and TRBJ2-3; D may be TRBD2 (7 bases). CDR1 is SGHNT and CDR2 is YYREEE in the germline V gene (reference sequence). The CDR3 spans 15 residues. The V end was cut by 2 bases, the J end by 0 bases, with 10 bases between. The CDR3 protein is CASSFGGGSTDTQYF. The CDR3 DNA follows: TGTGCCAGCAGCTTTGGGGGGGGCAGCACAGATACGCAGTATTTT.

The chain recombines TRBV7-2 with TRBJ1-4, with D tentatively TRBD1 (6 bases). Trimming removed 1 base from V and 0 bases from J, with 12 bases in between. Looked up from germline, CDR1 is SGHTA and CDR2 is FQGNSA. The CDR3 contains 17 residues. CDR3 sequence: CASSLDGGRATNEKLFF. The CDR3 DNA reads TGTGCCAGCAGCTTAGACGGGGGGCGCGCAACTAATGAAAAACTGTTTTTT.

This chain uses TRBV12-5 with TRBJ1-1; D ambiguous. CDR1 is LGHNT and CDR2 is FRNRAP in the germline V gene. CDR3 length: 12 residues. V was trimmed by 3 bases and J by 5 bases, leaving 7 bases between them. CDR3 in amino acids: CASGLGLTEAFF. In DNA form, the CDR3 reads TGTGCTAGTGGTTTAGGCTTAACTGAAGCTTTCTTT.

The chain joins TRBV5-1 to TRBJ2-7; no firm D call. The germline V and J ends were trimmed by 6 bases and 2 bases, with 9 bases remaining between them. The CDR3 has 12 residues. Germline CDR1 SGHRS, CDR2 YFSETQ. CDR3 region: CASIGPTYEQYF. Written as DNA, the CDR3 is TGCGCCAGCATCGGGCCAACCTACGAGCAGTACTTC.

The chain has TRBV21-1 and TRBJ2-7; the table's D call, TRBD2, was not checked against the DNA. TRBV21-1 is termed a pseudogene. The CDR3 runs 15 residues. CDR3 bases: TGTGCCAGCAGCAAAGGGGAGGTTTTGTCCTACGAGCAGTACGTC. Translation: CASSKGEVLSYEQYV.

The chain combines TRBV19 with TRBJ1-4; possibly TRBD1 for D (5 bases). Germline V gene lookup returns CDR1 LNHDA and CDR2 SQIVND (reference sequence). This CDR3 has 15 residues. Between the trimmed V and J ends, which lost 3 bases and 5 bases, there was a span of 13 bases. CDR3 residues: CASSIGGAMNEKLFF. DNA of the CDR3: TGTGCCAGTAGTATTGGTGGGGCGATGAATGAAAAACTGTTTTTT.

Here the CDR3 reads CASSAPGTSEQETQYF. In DNA form, the CDR3 reads TGTGCCAGCAGCGCTCCCGGGACTAGCGAACAAGAGACCCAGTACTTC. This sequence joins TRBV7-9 and TRBJ2-5; TRBD2 agrees at 10 bases. V lost 5 bases, J lost 2 bases, and 8 bases stayed unmatched. This CDR3 comprises 16 residues. Germline V gene data show CDR1 as SEHNR and CDR2 as FQNEAQ (reference sequence). Complete variable domain (other parts from reference TRBV7-9 and TRBJ2-5): DTGVSQNPRHKITKRGQNVTFRCDPISEHNRLYWYRQTLGQGPEFLTYFQNEAQLEKSRLLSDRFSAERPKGSFSTLEIQRTEQGDSAMYLCASSAPGTSEQETQYFGPGTRLLVL.

V is TRBV4-3 and J is TRBJ1-4; D possibly corresponds to TRBD1 (6 bases). Between the trimmed V and J ends, which lost 3 bases and 8 bases, there was a span of 13 bases. The CDR3 consists of 14 residues. The germline V gene encodes CDR1 LGHNA and CDR2 YSLEER. In DNA form, the CDR3 reads TGCGCCAGCAGCCACGGGCAGGGGTACGAAAAACTGTTTTTT. Protein product: CASSHGQGYEKLFF.

This chain links TRBV7-2 with TRBJ2-1; 9 bases map to TRBD1. With 5 bases clipped from V and 7 bases from J, the junction kept 9 bases outside the gene matches. Germline V lookup: CDR1 SGHTA, CDR2 FQGNSA. The length of the CDR3 is 15 residues. CDR3 coding DNA: TGTGCCAGCAGCCCACCGGGACAGGGTTCGAATGAGCAGTTCTTC. Translation: CASSPPGQGSNEQFF.

The V call is TRBV9, the J call TRBJ2-3; 7 nucleotides match TRBD2. V lost 0 bases and J lost 3; bases outside the gene matches: 13. This CDR3 is 18 amino acids long. From germline, CDR1 is SGDLS and CDR2 YYNGEE. Here the CDR3 DNA reads TGTGCCAGCAGCGTAGCTTTGCTGGGGGGGGGTAGGACAGATACGCAGTATTTT. This translates into CASSVALLGGGRTDTQYF.

CDR3 residues: CASSQDGNPRRPQHF. DNA for the CDR3: TGCGCCAGCAGCCAAGATGGGAACCCTCGGCGGCCCCAGCATTTT. This rearrangement joins TRBV4-1 to TRBJ1-5; D unresolved. V lost 0 bases and J 9 bases, leaving 15 bases between the germline ends. This CDR3 is built from 15 residues. The germline V gene encodes CDR1 MGHRA and CDR2 YSYEKL.

The rearrangement joins TRBV5-1 to TRBJ2-1; TRBD2 is a possible D gene (5 bases). The V gene lost 0 bases and the J gene lost 10 bases, with 11 bases spanning the gap. Germline CDR1 and CDR2: SGHRS and YFSETQ. The CDR3 totals 13 residues. The CDR3 nucleotides are TGCGCCAGCAGCTTGGGTCCAACGGGGGAGCAGTTCTTC. Translated, it gives CASSLGPTGEQFF.

This chain uses TRBV6-6 with TRBJ1-4; the D is unclear. This CDR3 is built from 13 residues. Germline V lookup: CDR1 MNHNY, CDR2 SVGAGI (reference sequence). V was trimmed by 9 bases and J by 8 bases, leaving 16 bases between them. The CDR3 region is CASRGPSGEKLFF. The DNA for the CDR3 is TGTGCCAGTAGAGGACCCTCGGGGGAAAAACTGTTTTTT.

This CDR3 is CASRPGPANTGELFF. The CDR3 nucleotides are TGTGCCAGCAGGCCCGGGCCGGCGAACACCGGGGAGCTGTTTTTT. This sequence joins TRBV3-1 (or the pseudogene TRBV3-2) and TRBJ2-2; no clear D gene. Germline assignment: CDR1 LGHDT and CDR2 YNNKEL (reference sequence). This CDR3 has 15 amino acids. V was pared by 6 bases and J by 0 bases, with 11 bases between.

The CDR3 DNA reads TGTGCCAGCAGCGTAGGTGGTAGCGGGTTCGGCGAGCAGTACTTC. It specifies CASSVGGSGFGEQYF. The chain carries TRBV9 and TRBJ2-7, with 7 bases that match TRBD2. The V and J ends lost 0 bases and 6 bases, in that order; junction bases with no gene match: 9. The germline gives CDR1 SGDLS, CDR2 YYNGEE. CDR3 length: 15 residues.

This sequence joins TRBV24-1 and TRBJ2-1, with D perhaps TRBD1 (7 bases). Looked up from germline, CDR1 is KGHDR and CDR2 is SFDVKD. The CDR3 totals 16 residues. Trimming shortened V by 2 bases and J by 4 bases, and 14 bases separated the two germline ends. The CDR3 protein is CATSDSAGQIYNEQFF. The CDR3 bases are TGTGCCACCAGTGATTCGGCGGGACAGATATACAATGAGCAGTTCTTC.

The genes are TRBV2 and TRBJ2-7; TRBD1 is a possible D gene (5 bases). The CDR3 is 14 amino acids. Germline V gives CDR1 SNHLY, CDR2 FYNNEI. V gave up 2 bases and J gave up 2 bases, with 10 bases separating them. CDR3 bases: TGTGCCAGCAGTGAATTCGTCAGGGCCTACGAGCAGTACTTC. Translation gives CASSEFVRAYEQYF.

The rearrangement uses TRBV24-1 and TRBJ2-2, with TRBD2 identical over 8 bases. The germline CDR1 and CDR2 sequences are KGHDR and SFDVKD. This CDR3 is 14 amino acids long. The junction had 2 bases not matched to a gene; V was cut back by 9 bases and J by 0 bases. CDR3 in DNA: TGTGCCACCGGGGGACTAGCGAACACCGGGGAGCTGTTTTTT. Its translation: CATGGLANTGELFF.